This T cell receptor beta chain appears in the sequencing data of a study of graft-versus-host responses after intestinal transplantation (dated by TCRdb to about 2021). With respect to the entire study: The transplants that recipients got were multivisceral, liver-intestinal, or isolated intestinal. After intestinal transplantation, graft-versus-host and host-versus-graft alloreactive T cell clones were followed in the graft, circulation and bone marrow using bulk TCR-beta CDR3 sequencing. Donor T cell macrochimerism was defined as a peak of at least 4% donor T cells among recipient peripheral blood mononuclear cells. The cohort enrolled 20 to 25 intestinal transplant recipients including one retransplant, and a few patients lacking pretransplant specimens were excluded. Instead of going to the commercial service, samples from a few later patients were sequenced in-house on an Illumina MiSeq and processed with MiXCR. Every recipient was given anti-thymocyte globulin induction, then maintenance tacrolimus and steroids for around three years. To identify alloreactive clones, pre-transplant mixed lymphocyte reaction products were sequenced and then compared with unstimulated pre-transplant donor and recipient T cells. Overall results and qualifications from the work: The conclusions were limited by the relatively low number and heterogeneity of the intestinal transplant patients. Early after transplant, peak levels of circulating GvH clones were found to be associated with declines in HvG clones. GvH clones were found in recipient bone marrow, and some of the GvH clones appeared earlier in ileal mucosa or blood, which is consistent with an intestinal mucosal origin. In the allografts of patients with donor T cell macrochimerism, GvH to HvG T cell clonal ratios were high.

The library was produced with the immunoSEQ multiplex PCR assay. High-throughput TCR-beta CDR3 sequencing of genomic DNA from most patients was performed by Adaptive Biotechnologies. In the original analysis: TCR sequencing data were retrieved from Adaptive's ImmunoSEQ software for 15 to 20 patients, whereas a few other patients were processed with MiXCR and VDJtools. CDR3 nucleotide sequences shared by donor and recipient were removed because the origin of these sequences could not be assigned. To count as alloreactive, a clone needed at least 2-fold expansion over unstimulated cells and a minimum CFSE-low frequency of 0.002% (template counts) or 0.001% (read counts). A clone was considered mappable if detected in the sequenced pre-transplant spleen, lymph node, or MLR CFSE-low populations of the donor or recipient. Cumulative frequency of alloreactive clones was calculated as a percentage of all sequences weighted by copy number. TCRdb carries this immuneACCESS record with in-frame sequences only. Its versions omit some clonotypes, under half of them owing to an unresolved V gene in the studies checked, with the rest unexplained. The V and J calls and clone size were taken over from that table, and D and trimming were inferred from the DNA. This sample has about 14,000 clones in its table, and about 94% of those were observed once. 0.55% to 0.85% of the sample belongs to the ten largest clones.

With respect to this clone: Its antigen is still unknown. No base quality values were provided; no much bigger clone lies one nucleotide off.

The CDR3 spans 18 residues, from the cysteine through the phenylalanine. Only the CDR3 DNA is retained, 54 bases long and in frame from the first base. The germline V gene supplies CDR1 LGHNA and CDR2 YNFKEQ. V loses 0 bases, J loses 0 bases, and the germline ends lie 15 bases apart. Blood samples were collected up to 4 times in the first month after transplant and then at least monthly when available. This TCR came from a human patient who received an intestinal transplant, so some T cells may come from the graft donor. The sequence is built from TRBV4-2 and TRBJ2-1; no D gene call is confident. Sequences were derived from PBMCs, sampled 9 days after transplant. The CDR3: CASSQDGFDLSSYNEQFF. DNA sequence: TGTGCCAGCAGCCAAGACGGGTTCGACCTCAGCTCCTACAATGAGCAGTTCTTC.